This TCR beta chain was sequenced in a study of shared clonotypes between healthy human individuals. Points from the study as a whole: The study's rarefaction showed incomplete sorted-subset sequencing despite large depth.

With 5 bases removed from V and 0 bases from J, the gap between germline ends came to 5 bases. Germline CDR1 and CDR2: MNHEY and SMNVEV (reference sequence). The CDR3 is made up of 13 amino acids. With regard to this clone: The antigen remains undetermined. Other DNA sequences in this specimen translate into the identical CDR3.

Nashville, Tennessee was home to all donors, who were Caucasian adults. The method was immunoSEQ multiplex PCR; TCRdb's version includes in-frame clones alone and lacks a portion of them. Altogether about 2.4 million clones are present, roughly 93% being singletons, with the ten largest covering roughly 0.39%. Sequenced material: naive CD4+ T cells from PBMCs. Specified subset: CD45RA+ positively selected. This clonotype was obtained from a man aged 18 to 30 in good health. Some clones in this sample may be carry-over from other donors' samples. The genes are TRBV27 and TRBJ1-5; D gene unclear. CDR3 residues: CASSDNSNQPQHF. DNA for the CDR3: TGTGCCAGCAGTGATAATAGCAATCAGCCCCAGCATTTT.